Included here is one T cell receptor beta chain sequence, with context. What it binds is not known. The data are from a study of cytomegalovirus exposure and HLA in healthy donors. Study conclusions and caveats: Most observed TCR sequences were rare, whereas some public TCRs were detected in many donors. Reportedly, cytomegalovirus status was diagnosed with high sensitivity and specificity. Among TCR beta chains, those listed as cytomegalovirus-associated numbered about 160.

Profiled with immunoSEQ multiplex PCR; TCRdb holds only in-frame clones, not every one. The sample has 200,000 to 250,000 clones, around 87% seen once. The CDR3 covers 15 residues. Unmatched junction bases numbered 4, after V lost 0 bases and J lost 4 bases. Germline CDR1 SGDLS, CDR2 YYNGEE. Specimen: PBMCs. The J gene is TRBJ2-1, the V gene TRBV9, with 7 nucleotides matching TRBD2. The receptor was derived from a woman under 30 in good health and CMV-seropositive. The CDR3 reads CASSVGLAEYNEQFF. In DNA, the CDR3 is TGTGCCAGCAGCGTAGGGCTAGCGGAATACAATGAGCAGTTCTTC.